The 24 T cell receptor beta chains in this list originate from one sample, sequenced in a study of control samples from healthy donors and cancer patients. The data were produced by immunoSEQ multiplex PCR, yet TCRdb's version contains in-frame clones alone and is incomplete. The sample has 70,000 to 90,000 clones, about 95% seen once. Sequencing was done on a sample of blood. The receptors come from a woman aged 40-49 years in good health.

The chain combines TRBV29-1 with TRBJ2-1; a weak D match, TRBD1 (6 bases). V lost 6 bases and J 6 bases, leaving 12 bases between the germline ends. The CDR3 runs 12 residues. Germline CDR1 and CDR2: SQVTM and ANQGSEA. The DNA of the CDR3 is TGCAGCGTGGATGGACAGTCCAATGAGCAGTTCTTC. Protein sequence: CSVDGQSNEQFF.

This rearrangement joins TRBV2 to TRBJ1-5; 7 bases match TRBD1. Unmatched junction bases numbered 7, after V lost 5 bases and J lost 6 bases. The CDR3 runs to 14 residues. CDR1 and CDR2 (germline): SNHLY, FYNNEI. CDR3 in amino acids: CASSFTGESQPQHF. DNA for the CDR3: TGTGCCAGCAGTTTTACAGGGGAGAGTCAGCCCCAGCATTTT.

V is TRBV19 and J is TRBJ1-5; a possible D gene is TRBD1 (5 bases). V gave up 11 bases and J gave up 5 bases, with 10 bases separating them. The CDR3 consists of 11 residues. The germline V gene encodes CDR1 LNHDA and CDR2 SQIVND (reference sequence). The CDR3: CASGGYQPQHF. The CDR3 DNA follows: TGTGCCTCTGGGGGATATCAGCCCCAGCATTTT.

The gene calls are TRBV19 and TRBJ2-7, with TRBD1 as a possible D gene (6 bases). The CDR3 has 15 amino acids. V lost 1 base and J lost 1, with 11 bases in between. Germline CDR1 LNHDA, CDR2 SQIVND (reference sequence). This CDR3 reads CASSIVDGTSYEQYF. CDR3 DNA: TGTGCCAGTAGTATAGTAGACGGGACATCCTACGAGCAGTACTTC.

The V and J genes are TRBV6-5 and TRBJ2-7, with D tentatively TRBD1 (7 bases). The CDR3 is 15 amino acids. Deletions cut 0 bases from V and 1 base from J, with 10 bases between. Germline CDR1 is MNHEY and CDR2 is SVGAGI. CDR3 bases: TGTGCCAGCAGTTACTCGCAGGGGGGTTCCTACGAGCAGTACTTC. Translating gives CASSYSQGGSYEQYF.

V and J are TRBV30 and TRBJ2-5; D call uncertain. This CDR3 has 11 residues. V was cut by 8 bases and J by 4 bases, with 11 bases left in between. Germline lookup yields CDR1 GTSNPN and CDR2 SVGIG (reference sequence). CDR3: CALWVPETQYF. In nucleotides, the CDR3 is TGTGCCCTTTGGGTCCCAGAGACCCAGTACTTC.

This chain links TRBV4-2 with TRBJ1-1; no definite D call. V was trimmed by 1 base and J by 1 base, leaving 4 bases between them. Looked up from germline, CDR1 is LGHNA and CDR2 is YNFKEQ. CDR3 size: 13 residues. CDR3 DNA sequence: TGTGCCAGCAGCCAAGGGGAGAACACTGAAGCTTTCTTT. Amino acid sequence: CASSQGENTEAFF.

The V and J genes are TRBV6-7 and TRBJ1-5; no definite D call. TRBV6-7 is an open reading frame, and its role is uncertain. The CDR3 spans 10 residues. V dropped 8 bases and J dropped 10 bases, with 9 bases sitting between them. The CDR3 region is CASVGSPQHF. CDR3 sequence (DNA): TGTGCCAGCGTAGGCAGCCCCCAGCATTTT.

This clone was seen once. The chain recombines TRBV2 with TRBJ1-4, with D maybe TRBD1 (6 bases). CDR3 length equals 16 residues. Germline V lookup: CDR1 SNHLY, CDR2 FYNNEI. Trimming pared 8 bases from V and 0 bases from J, leaving 16 bases between. The DNA for the CDR3 is TGTGCCAGCGGGTTCACTGCAGGGGCAACTAATGAAAAACTGTTTTTT. Its translation: CASGFTAGATNEKLFF.

V is TRBV5-8 and J is TRBJ1-2, with D unresolved. The CDR3 length is 13 residues. V gave up 0 bases and J gave up 0 bases, with 3 bases separating them. The V gene's germline CDR1 is SGHTS and CDR2 YDEGEE. CDR3 protein: CASSLEANYGYTF. In DNA form, the CDR3 reads TGTGCCAGCAGCTTGGAAGCTAACTATGGCTACACCTTC.

V and J are TRBV6-6 and TRBJ2-1; no clear D gene. CDR3 size: 13 residues. V was clipped by 7 bases and J by 8 bases, with 15 bases between them. Germline V CDR1 and CDR2: MNHNY, SVGAGI (reference sequence). The CDR3 here is CASTRDSTDEQFF. CDR3 DNA: TGTGCCAGCACTAGGGATAGTACAGATGAGCAGTTCTTC.

This clone appeared once. The genes are TRBV5-8 and TRBJ2-7; 10 positions agree with TRBD1. With 3 bases clipped from V and 3 bases from J, the junction kept 3 bases outside the gene matches. Germline CDR1 reads SGHTS; CDR2 reads YDEGEE. CDR3 length equals 14 residues. In DNA form, the CDR3 reads TGTGCCAGCAGCTCCGGACAGGGGGGCTACGAGCAGTACTTC. Amino acid sequence: CASSSGQGGYEQYF.

The J gene is TRBJ1-5, the V gene TRBV28; 8 bases map to TRBD1. The CDR3 sequence is 16 residues long. The ends lost 3 bases at V and 2 bases at J; junction bases unmatched: 6. Germline loops: CDR1 MDHEN, CDR2 SYDVKM. In nucleotides, the CDR3 is TGTGCCAGCAGTTTCTCCGGACAGGGTGGCAATCAGCCCCAGCATTTT. Amino acids: CASSFSGQGGNQPQHF.

V and J are TRBV18 and TRBJ1-1; 8 nucleotides align to TRBD1. This CDR3 region has 16 residues. The junction had 7 bases not matched to a gene; V was cut back by 3 bases and J by 1 base. Germline V gives CDR1 KGHSH, CDR2 LQKENI. CDR3: CASSPTGQAPNTEAFF. The CDR3 nucleotides read TGTGCCAGCTCACCGACGGGACAGGCCCCGAACACTGAAGCTTTCTTT. The whole variable domain, remainder taken from reference TRBV18 and TRBJ1-1, is NAGVMQNPRHLVRRRGQEARLRCSPMKGHSHVYWYRQLPEEGLKFMVYLQKENIIDESGMPKERFSAEFPKEGPSILRIQQVVRGDSAAYFCASSPTGQAPNTEAFFGQGTRLTVV.

This clone was found a few times. V usage is TRBV4-1 and J usage is TRBJ1-6, with TRBD1 as a possible D gene (6 bases). This CDR3 spans 17 amino acids. The ends were cut back, 0 bases at V and 10 bases at J, with 19 bases in the middle. Per the germline V gene, CDR1 is MGHRA and CDR2 is YSYEKL. The CDR3 sequence: CASSQDVRPGARSPLHF. CDR3 sequence (DNA): TGCGCCAGCAGCCAAGATGTCCGTCCGGGGGCCCGGTCACCCCTCCACTTT.

This chain joins TRBV2 and TRBJ2-7, with 8 bases that match TRBD2. J was trimmed by 1 base and V by 6 bases; bases with no gene match: 8. Germline lookup yields CDR1 SNHLY and CDR2 FYNNEI. There are 15 residues in the CDR3. The DNA of the CDR3 is TGTGCCAGCAGAACTCTAGCGGGCAAATCCTACGAGCAGTACTTC. Encoded protein: CASRTLAGKSYEQYF.

This chain joins TRBV7-3 and TRBJ2-2, with D unclear. Trimming removed 1 base from V and 4 bases from J, with 16 bases in between. The germline CDR1 and CDR2 sequences are SGHTA and FQGTGA. The CDR3 totals 17 residues. CDR3 nucleotide sequence: TGTGCCAGCAGCTTAAAAGGGATGGGTGCCACCACCGGGGAGCTGTTTTTT. Translating it yields CASSLKGMGATTGELFF.

The chain employs TRBV3-1 (or the pseudogene TRBV3-2) and TRBJ2-7, with a tentative D call TRBD1 (5 bases). Trimming left V 2 bases short and J 6 bases short, with 8 bases between. CDR1 LGHDT and CDR2 YNNKEL come from the germline V gene (reference sequence). The CDR3 is 12 amino acids. The CDR3 protein is CASSQPGREQYF. DNA for the CDR3: TGTGCCAGCAGCCAACCAGGGCGCGAGCAGTACTTC.

The chain links TRBV25-1 to TRBJ2-7, with 7 bases fitting TRBD1. Germline assignment: CDR1 MGHDK and CDR2 SYGVNS. The CDR3 is 14 residues long. V lost 1 base, J lost 0 bases, and 0 bases stayed unmatched. The CDR3 region is CASSEWDSSYEQYF. In nucleotides, the CDR3 is TGTGCCAGCAGTGAATGGGACAGCTCCTACGAGCAGTACTTC.

The chain recombines TRBV19 with TRBJ2-7; maybe TRBD1 (6 bases). CDR1 is LNHDA, CDR2 SQIVND, per germline (reference sequence). Between the trimmed V and J ends, which lost 1 base and 5 bases, there was a span of 9 bases. This CDR3 comprises 13 residues. The CDR3 protein is CASSIGRGHEQYF. CDR3 DNA: TGTGCCAGTAGTATAGGCAGGGGACACGAGCAGTACTTC. Based on the CDR3 plus reference TRBV19 and TRBJ2-7, the full variable domain is DGGITQSPKYLFRKEGQNVTLSCEQNLNHDAMYWYRQDPGQGLRLIYYSQIVNDFQKGDIAEGYSVSREKKESFPLTVTSAQKNPTAFYLCASSIGRGHEQYFGPGTRLTVT.

V is TRBV5-1 and J is TRBJ2-7; 7 nucleotides match TRBD1. The CDR3 spans 13 residues. After removal of 4 bases from V and 6 bases from J, the junction contained 7 bases not matched to a gene. Germline CDR1 is SGHRS and CDR2 is YFSETQ. CDR3 coding DNA: TGCGCCAGCAGCCGGGACAGCCCCATCGAGCAGTACTTC. Translation gives CASSRDSPIEQYF.

The gene calls are TRBV27 and TRBJ2-7; tentative D call: TRBD1 (6 bases). The CDR3 extends over 15 amino acids. Trimming removed 3 bases at V and 5 bases at J, with 17 bases between. Germline-derived CDR1 and CDR2 are MNHEY and SMNVEV (reference sequence). CDR3: CASSFRAAGADEQYF. The CDR3 DNA reads TGTGCCAGCAGTTTTCGGGCGGCAGGGGCGGACGAGCAGTACTTC.

The rearrangement uses TRBV6-4 and TRBJ2-2; D call uncertain. V shed 5 bases and J shed 3 bases, with 7 bases lying between them. This CDR3 has 13 amino acids. CDR1 and CDR2 from the germline V gene are MRHNA and SNTAGT. In nucleotides, the CDR3 is TGTGCCAGCAGTCCTGACTACACCGGGGAGCTGTTTTTT. The encoded protein is CASSPDYTGELFF.

The chain is built from TRBV5-1 and TRBJ2-7, with a tentative D call TRBD2 (6 bases). Trimming left V 4 bases short and J 3 bases short, with 8 bases between. Germline CDR1 SGHRS, CDR2 YFSETQ. The CDR3 has 12 residues. In DNA form, the CDR3 reads TGCGCCAGCAGCGGCGGGATCTACGAGCAGTACTTC. It is translated as CASSGGIYEQYF.